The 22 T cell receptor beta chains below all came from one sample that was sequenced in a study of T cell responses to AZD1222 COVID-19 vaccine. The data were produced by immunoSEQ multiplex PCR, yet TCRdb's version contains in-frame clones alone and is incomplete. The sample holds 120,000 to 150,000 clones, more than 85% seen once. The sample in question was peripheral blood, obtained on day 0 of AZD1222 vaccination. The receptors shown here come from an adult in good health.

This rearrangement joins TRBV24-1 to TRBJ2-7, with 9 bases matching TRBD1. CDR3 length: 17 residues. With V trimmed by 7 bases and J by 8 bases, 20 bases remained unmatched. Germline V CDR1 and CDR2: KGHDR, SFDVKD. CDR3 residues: CATSLSPVQGALRKQYF. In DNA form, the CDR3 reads TGTGCCACCAGCCTCTCCCCCGTACAGGGGGCCCTAAGAAAGCAGTACTTC.

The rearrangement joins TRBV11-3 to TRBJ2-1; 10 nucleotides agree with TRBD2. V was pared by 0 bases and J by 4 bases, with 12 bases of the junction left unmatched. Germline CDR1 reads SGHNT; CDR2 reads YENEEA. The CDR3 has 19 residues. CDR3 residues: CASSLDGTSDHFKYNEQFF. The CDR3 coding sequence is TGTGCCAGCAGCTTAGACGGGACTAGCGACCACTTCAAGTACAATGAGCAGTTCTTC.

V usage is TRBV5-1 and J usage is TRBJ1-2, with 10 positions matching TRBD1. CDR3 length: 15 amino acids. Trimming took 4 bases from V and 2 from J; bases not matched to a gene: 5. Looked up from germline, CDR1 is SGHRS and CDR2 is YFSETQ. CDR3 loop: CASSLLGQGNYGYTF. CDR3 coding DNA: TGCGCCAGCAGCCTGTTGGGACAGGGGAACTATGGCTACACCTTC. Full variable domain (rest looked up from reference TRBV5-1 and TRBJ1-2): KAGVTQTPRYLIKTRGQQVTLSCSPISGHRSVSWYQQTPGQGLQFLFEYFSETQRNKGNFPGRFSGRQFSNSRSEMNVSTLELGDSALYLCASSLLGQGNYGYTFGSGTRLTVV.

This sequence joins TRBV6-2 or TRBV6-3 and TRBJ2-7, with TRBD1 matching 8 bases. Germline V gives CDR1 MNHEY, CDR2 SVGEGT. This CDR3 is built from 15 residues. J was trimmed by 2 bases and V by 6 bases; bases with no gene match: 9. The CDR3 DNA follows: TGTGCCAGCAGCCAAACAGGGGGGCGCACCTACGAGCAGTACTTC. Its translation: CASSQTGGRTYEQYF.

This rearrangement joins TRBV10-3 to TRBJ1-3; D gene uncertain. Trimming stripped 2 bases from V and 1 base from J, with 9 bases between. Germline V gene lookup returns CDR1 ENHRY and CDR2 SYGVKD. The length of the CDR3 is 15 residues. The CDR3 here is CAISEIRPSGNTIYF. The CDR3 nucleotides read TGTGCCATCAGTGAGATCAGGCCATCTGGAAACACCATATATTTT.

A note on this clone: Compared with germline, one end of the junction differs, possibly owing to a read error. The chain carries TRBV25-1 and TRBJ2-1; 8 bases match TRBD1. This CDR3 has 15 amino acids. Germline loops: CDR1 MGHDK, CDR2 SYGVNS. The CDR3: CASTEGQGAHNEQFF. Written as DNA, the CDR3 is TGTGCGAGCACCGAGGGGCAGGGGGCGCACAATGAGCAGTTCTTC.

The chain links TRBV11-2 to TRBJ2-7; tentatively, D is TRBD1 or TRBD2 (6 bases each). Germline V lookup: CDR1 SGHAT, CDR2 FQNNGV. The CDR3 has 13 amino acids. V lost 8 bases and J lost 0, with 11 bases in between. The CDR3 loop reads CASSGGGSYEQYF. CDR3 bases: TGTGCCAGCTCCGGAGGGGGCTCCTACGAGCAGTACTTC. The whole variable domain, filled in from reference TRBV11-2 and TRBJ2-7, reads EAGVAQSPRYKIIEKRQSVAFWCNPISGHATLYWYQQILGQGPKLLIQFQNNGVVDDSQLPKDRFSAERLKGVDSTLKIQPAKLEDSAVYLCASSGGGSYEQYFGPGTRLTVT.

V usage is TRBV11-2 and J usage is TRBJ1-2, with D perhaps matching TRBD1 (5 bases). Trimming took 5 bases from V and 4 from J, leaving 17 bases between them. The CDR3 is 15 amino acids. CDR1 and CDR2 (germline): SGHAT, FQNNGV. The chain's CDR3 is CASSPPRGDGYGYTF. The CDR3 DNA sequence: TGTGCCAGCAGCCCGCCCCGCGGGGACGGCTATGGCTACACCTTC.

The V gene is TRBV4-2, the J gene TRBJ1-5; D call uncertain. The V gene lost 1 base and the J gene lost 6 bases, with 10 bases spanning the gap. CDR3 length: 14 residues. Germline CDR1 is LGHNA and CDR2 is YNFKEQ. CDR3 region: CASSQGPTTQPQHF. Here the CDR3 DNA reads TGTGCCAGCAGCCAAGGGCCAACCACTCAGCCCCAGCATTTT.

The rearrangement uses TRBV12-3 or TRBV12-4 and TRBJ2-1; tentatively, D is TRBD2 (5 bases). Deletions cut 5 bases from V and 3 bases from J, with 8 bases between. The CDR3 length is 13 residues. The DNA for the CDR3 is TGTGCCAGCAGTCAACTAGGCTACAATGAGCAGTTCTTC. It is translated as CASSQLGYNEQFF.

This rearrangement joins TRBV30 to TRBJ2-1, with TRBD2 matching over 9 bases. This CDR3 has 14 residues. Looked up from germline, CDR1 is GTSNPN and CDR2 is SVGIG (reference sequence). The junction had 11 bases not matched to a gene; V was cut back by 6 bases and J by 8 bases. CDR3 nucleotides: TGTGCCTGCTTTAGCGGGAGAGGTTCATATGAGCAGTTCTTC. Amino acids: CACFSGRGSYEQFF. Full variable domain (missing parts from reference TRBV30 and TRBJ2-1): SQTIHQWPATLVQPVGSPLSLECTVEGTSNPNLYWYRQAAGRGLQLLFYSVGIGQISSEVPQNLSASRPQDRQFILSSKKLLLSDSGFYLCACFSGRGSYEQFFGPGTRLTVL.

CDR3 DNA: TGTGCCAGCAGTGAGGGCGAGGACGGAGCCTACGAGCAGTACTTC. Residues: CASSEGEDGAYEQYF. The chain joins TRBV6-1 to TRBJ2-7; D is uncertain. Looked up from germline, CDR1 is MNHNS and CDR2 is SASEGT. V lost 3 bases to trimming and J lost 2 bases, with 14 bases between them. The CDR3 spans 15 residues.

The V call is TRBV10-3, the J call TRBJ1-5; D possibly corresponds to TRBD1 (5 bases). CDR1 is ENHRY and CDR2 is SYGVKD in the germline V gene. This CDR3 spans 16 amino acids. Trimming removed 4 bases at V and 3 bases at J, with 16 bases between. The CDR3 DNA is TGTGCCATCAGTGGTTCCGGGACGGATTACAATCAGCCCCAGCATTTT. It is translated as CAISGSGTDYNQPQHF.

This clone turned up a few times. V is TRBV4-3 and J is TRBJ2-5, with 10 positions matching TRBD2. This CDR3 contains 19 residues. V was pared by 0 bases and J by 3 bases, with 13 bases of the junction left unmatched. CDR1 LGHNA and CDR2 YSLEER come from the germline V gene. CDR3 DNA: TGCGCCAGCAGCCAAGATCCGACTGGACTAGCGGCCTCGGAAGAGACCCAGTACTTC. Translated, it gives CASSQDPTGLAASEETQYF.

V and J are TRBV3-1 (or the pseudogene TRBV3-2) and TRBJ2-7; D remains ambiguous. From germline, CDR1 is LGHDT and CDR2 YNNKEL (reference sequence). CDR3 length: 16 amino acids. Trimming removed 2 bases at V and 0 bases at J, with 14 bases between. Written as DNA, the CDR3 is TGTGCCAGCAGCCAATATACCGGTCAGAGCTCCTACGAGCAGTACTTC. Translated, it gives CASSQYTGQSSYEQYF.

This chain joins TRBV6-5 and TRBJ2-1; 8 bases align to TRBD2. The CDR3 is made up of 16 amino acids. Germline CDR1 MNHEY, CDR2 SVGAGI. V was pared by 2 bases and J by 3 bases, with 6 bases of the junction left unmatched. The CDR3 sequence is CASSYLGGRRYNEQFF. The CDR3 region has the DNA TGTGCCAGCAGTTACCTGGGCGGGAGGCGCTACAATGAGCAGTTCTTC.

CDR3 residues: CASSLRGPPTDTQYF. CDR3 nucleotides: TGCGCCAGCAGCTTGCGGGGACCCCCCACAGATACGCAGTATTTT. V and J are TRBV5-1 and TRBJ2-3, with D perhaps given as TRBD1 or TRBD2 (5 bases each). CDR3 length: 15 residues. Trimming took off 1 base at V and 2 bases at J, with 11 bases between the two ends. Germline V gene data show CDR1 as SGHRS and CDR2 as YFSETQ.

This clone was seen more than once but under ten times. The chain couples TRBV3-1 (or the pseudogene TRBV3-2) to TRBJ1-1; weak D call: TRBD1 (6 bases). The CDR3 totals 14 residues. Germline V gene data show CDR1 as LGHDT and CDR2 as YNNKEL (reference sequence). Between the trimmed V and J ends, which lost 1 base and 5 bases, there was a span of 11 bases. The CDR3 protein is CASSQAHRETEAFF. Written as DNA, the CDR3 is TGTGCCAGCAGCCAAGCCCACAGGGAAACTGAAGCTTTCTTT.

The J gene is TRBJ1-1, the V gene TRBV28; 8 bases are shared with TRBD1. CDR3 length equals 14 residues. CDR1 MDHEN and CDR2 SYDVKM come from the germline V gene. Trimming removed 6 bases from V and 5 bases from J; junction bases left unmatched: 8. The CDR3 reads CASSGQGLFTEAFF. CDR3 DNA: TGTGCCAGCAGCGGACAGGGTCTTTTTACTGAAGCTTTCTTT.

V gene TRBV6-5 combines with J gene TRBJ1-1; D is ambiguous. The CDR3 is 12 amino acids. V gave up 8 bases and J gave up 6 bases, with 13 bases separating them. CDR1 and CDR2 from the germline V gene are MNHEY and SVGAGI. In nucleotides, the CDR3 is TGTGCCAGCTCTTTTATGAGGCCTGAAGCTTTCTTT. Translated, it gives CASSFMRPEAFF.

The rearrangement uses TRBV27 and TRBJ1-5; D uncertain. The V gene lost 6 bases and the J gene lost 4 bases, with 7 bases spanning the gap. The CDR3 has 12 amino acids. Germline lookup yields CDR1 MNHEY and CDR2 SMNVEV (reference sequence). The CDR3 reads CASSTANQPQHF. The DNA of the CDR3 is TGTGCCAGCAGCACAGCTAATCAGCCCCAGCATTTT.

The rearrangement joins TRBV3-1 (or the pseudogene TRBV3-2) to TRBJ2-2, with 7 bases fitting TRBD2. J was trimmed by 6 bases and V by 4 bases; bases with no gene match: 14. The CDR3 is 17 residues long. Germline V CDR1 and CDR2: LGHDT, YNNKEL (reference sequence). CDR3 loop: CASSPRWAGVDSGELFF. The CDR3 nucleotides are TGTGCCAGCAGCCCCCGCTGGGCGGGAGTCGATTCCGGGGAGCTGTTTTTT.